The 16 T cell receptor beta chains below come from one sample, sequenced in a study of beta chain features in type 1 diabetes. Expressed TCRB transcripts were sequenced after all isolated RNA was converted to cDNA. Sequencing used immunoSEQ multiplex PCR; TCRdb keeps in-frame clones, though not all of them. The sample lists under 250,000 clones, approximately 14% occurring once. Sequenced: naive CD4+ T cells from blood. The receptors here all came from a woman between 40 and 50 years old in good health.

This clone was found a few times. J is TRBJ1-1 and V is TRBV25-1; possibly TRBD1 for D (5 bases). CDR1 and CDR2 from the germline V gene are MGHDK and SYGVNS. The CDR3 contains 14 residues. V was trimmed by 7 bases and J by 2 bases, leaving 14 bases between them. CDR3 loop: CASTRKGLNTEAFF. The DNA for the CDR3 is TGTGCCAGCACCCGTAAGGGACTTAACACTGAAGCTTTCTTT.

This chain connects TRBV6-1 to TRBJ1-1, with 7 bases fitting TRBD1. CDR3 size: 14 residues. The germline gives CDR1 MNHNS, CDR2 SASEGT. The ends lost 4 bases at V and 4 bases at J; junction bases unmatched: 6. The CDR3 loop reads CASSATGDSTEAFF. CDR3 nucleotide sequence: TGTGCCAGCAGTGCCACAGGGGATAGCACTGAAGCTTTCTTT.

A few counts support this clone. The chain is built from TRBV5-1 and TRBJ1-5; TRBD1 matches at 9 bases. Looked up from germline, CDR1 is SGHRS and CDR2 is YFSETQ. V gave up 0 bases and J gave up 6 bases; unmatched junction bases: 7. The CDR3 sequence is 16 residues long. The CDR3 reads CASSLAAGQGTQPQHF. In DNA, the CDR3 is TGCGCCAGCAGCTTGGCCGCGGGACAGGGAACTCAGCCCCAGCATTTT. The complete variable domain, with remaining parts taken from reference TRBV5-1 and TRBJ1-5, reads KAGVTQTPRYLIKTRGQQVTLSCSPISGHRSVSWYQQTPGQGLQFLFEYFSETQRNKGNFPGRFSGRQFSNSRSEMNVSTLELGDSALYLCASSLAAGQGTQPQHFGDGTRLSIL.

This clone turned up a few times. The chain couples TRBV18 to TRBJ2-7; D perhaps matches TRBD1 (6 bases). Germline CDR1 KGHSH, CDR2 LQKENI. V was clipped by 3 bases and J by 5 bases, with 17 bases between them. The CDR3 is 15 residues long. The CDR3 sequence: CASSPQEAGAHEQYF. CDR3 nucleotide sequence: TGTGCCAGCTCACCGCAGGAGGCAGGGGCCCACGAGCAGTACTTC.

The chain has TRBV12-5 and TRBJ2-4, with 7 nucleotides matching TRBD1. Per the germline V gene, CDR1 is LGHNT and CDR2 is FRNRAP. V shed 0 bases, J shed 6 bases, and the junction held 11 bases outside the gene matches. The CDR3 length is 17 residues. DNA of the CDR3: TGTGCTAGTGGTTTGGTACGAATCGGGACAGAGCTAAACATTCAGTACTTC. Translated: CASGLVRIGTELNIQYF.

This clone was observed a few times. The CDR3 loop is CASSPRTGPGEQYF. CDR3 bases: TGTGCCAGCAGTCCGCGGACAGGTCCCGGCGAGCAGTACTTC. The rearrangement uses TRBV27 and TRBJ2-7; 7 bases fit TRBD1. Trimming removed 5 bases from V and 6 bases from J; junction bases left unmatched: 10. The length of the CDR3 is 14 residues. From germline, CDR1 is MNHEY and CDR2 SMNVEV (reference sequence).

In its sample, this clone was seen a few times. The CDR3 region has the DNA TGTGCCTCCTCCCGGGACAGGGGAGACTATGGCTACACCTTC. Its translation: CASSRDRGDYGYTF. The genes are TRBV19 and TRBJ1-2; 10 bases are shared with TRBD1. Germline V CDR1 and CDR2: LNHDA, SQIVND (reference sequence). CDR3 length equals 14 residues. Germline trimming cut 11 bases from V and 3 bases from J; bases unmatched to any gene: 9. Full variable domain (outside the CDR3, taken from reference TRBV19 and TRBJ1-2): DGGITQSPKYLFRKEGQNVTLSCEQNLNHDAMYWYRQDPGQGLRLIYYSQIVNDFQKGDIAEGYSVSREKKESFPLTVTSAQKNPTAFYLCASSRDRGDYGYTFGSGTRLTVV.

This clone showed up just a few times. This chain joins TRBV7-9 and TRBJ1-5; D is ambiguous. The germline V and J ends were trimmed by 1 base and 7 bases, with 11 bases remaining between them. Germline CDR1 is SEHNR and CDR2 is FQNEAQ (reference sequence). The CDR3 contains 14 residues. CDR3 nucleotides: TGTGCCAGCAGCTTAGAGGCGGTCGGACAGCCCCAGCATTTT. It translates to CASSLEAVGQPQHF.

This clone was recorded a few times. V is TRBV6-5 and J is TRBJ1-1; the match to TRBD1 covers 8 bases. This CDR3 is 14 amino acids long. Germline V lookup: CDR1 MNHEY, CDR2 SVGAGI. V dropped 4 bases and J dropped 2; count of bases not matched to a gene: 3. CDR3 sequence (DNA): TGTGCCAGCAGTTCGACAGGGGTAAACACTGAAGCTTTCTTT. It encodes CASSSTGVNTEAFF.

The CDR3 nucleotides are TGTGCCAGCAGGAGGAGCCCTGGTGGGGGCTACACCTTC. As protein: CASRRSPGGGYTF. This chain joins TRBV2 and TRBJ1-2; no definite D call. This CDR3 comprises 13 residues. Germline loops: CDR1 SNHLY, CDR2 FYNNEI. With 6 bases removed from V and 8 bases from J, the gap between germline ends came to 16 bases.

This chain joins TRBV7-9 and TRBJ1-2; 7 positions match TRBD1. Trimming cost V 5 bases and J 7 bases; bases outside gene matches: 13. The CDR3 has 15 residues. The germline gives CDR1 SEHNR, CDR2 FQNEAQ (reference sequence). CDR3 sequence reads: CASSPRQGSPGGYTF. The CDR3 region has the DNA TGTGCCAGCAGCCCGCGACAGGGATCTCCGGGTGGCTACACCTTC.

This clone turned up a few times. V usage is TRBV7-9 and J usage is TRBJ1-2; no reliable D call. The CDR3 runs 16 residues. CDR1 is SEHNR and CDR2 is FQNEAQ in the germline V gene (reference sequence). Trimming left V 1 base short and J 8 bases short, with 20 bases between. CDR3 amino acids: CASSLGAGIEPEGYTF. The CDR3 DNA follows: TGTGCCAGCAGCTTAGGAGCCGGGATCGAACCGGAAGGCTACACCTTC.

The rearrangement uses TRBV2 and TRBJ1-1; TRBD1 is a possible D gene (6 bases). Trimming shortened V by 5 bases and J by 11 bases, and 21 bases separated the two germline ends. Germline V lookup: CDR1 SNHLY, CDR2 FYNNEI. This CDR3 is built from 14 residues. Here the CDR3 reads CASSPGHTEPWAFF. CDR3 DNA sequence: TGTGCCAGCAGTCCGGGACATACGGAACCTTGGGCTTTCTTT.

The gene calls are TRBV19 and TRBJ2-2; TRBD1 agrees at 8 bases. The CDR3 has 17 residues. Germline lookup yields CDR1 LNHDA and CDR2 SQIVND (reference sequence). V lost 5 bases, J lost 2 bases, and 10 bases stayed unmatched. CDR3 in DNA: TGTGCCAGTAGTCTTAAATCCCAGGGGGCTAACACCGGGGAGCTGTTTTTT. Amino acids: CASSLKSQGANTGELFF.

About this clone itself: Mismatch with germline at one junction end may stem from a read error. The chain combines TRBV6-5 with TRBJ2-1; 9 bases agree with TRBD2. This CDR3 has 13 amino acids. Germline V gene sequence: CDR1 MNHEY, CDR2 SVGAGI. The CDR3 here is CASSPGTSREPFF. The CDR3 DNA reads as TGTGCCAGCAGTCCTGGGACTAGCAGGGAGCCGTTCTTC.

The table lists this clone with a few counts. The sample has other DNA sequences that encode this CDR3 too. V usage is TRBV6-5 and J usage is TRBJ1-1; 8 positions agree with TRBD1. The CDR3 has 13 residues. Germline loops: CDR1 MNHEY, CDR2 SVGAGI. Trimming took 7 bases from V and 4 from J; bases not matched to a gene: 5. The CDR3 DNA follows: TGTGCCAGCACCCTACAGGGGGGCACTGAAGCTTTCTTT. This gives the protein CASTLQGGTEAFF.